The 8 T cell receptor beta chains below come from one sample, sequenced in a study of beta chain features in type 1 diabetes. Overall study findings and caveats: Moderate yet significant TCRB CDR3 shortening was seen in Type 1 diabetes patients in all four CD4+ subsets.

These TCRs are of unknown antigen specificity. What was sequenced were expressed TCRB transcripts, since all of the isolated RNA had been reverse transcribed. Sequencing used immunoSEQ multiplex PCR; TCRdb keeps in-frame clones, though not all of them. This table has around 180,000 clones, 7.8% appearing once. Sequenced sample: central memory CD4+ T cells from blood. All receptors derive from a middle-aged woman with type 1 diabetes.

In its sample, this clone was seen a few times. The rearrangement links TRBV18 to TRBJ2-2; a weak D match, TRBD2 (6 bases). V lost 3 bases, J lost 5 bases, and 13 bases lay in between. Germline CDR1 is KGHSH and CDR2 is LQKENI. The CDR3 length is 15 residues. CDR3 protein: CASSPAVGRTGELFF. The CDR3 DNA follows: TGTGCCAGCTCACCGGCGGTGGGGAGGACCGGGGAGCTGTTTTTT.

This clone was detected a few times. V gene TRBV7-9 combines with J gene TRBJ2-7, with D hard to call. Trimming took 4 bases from V and 6 from J, leaving 7 bases between them. CDR1 and CDR2 from the germline V gene are SEHNR and FQNEAQ (reference sequence). This CDR3 is built from 11 residues. The CDR3: CASSSLGEQYF. CDR3 sequence (DNA): TGTGCCAGCAGCTCTCTCGGCGAGCAGTACTTC.

The chain uses TRBV7-3 and TRBJ2-1; a weak D match, TRBD2 (7 bases). Germline V gene data show CDR1 as SGHTA and CDR2 as FQGTGA. Trimming stripped 4 bases from V and 5 bases from J, with 15 bases between. The CDR3 runs 15 residues. The CDR3 region has the DNA TGTGCCAGCAGCTCCTCGGCGGGGGCTAACAATGAGCAGTTCTTC. Its protein product is CASSSSAGANNEQFF.

As regards this clone: The same CDR3 can be traced to other DNA sequences in this sample. The CDR3 is CASSLRRRSNQPQHF. The CDR3 DNA sequence: TGTGCCAGCAGCTTGCGGCGGAGAAGCAATCAGCCCCAGCATTTT. The chain has TRBV5-6 and TRBJ1-5; D not resolved. The CDR3 contains 15 residues. Trimming took off 1 base at V and 1 base at J, with 9 bases between the two ends. Germline V lookup: CDR1 SGHDT, CDR2 YYEEEE.

The sample holds many counts of this clone. V gene TRBV2 combines with J gene TRBJ2-6; 7 bases match TRBD1. The germline CDR1 and CDR2 sequences are SNHLY and FYNNEI. The ends lost 9 bases at V and 0 bases at J; junction bases unmatched: 11. The CDR3 has 17 amino acids. Here the CDR3 DNA reads TGTGCCAGAAGGGGGACAGACCTTCTCTCTGGGGCCAACGTCCTGACTTTC. It codes for CARRGTDLLSGANVLTF.

This clone was seen more than once but under ten times. V and J are TRBV18 and TRBJ2-7; TRBD2 aligns across 10 bases. Germline V gene lookup returns CDR1 KGHSH and CDR2 LQKENI. This CDR3 comprises 15 residues. With V trimmed by 5 bases and J by 3 bases, 7 bases remained unmatched. CDR3 in DNA: TGTGCCAGCTCAATTGGACTAGCGGAGAACTACGAGCAGTACTTC. It translates to CASSIGLAENYEQYF.

This clone was counted many times. The J gene is TRBJ2-7, the V gene TRBV7-9; 7 bases fit TRBD2. The junction had 7 bases not matched to a gene; V was cut back by 3 bases and J by 5 bases. The CDR3 sequence is 14 residues long. Germline V gives CDR1 SEHNR, CDR2 FQNEAQ (reference sequence). CDR3 sequence reads: CASSLRGRGDEQYF. The CDR3 DNA is TGTGCCAGCAGCTTGCGAGGGAGGGGCGACGAGCAGTACTTC. Full variable domain (outside the CDR3, taken from reference TRBV7-9 and TRBJ2-7): DTGVSQNPRHKITKRGQNVTFRCDPISEHNRLYWYRQTLGQGPEFLTYFQNEAQLEKSRLLSDRFSAERPKGSFSTLEIQRTEQGDSAMYLCASSLRGRGDEQYFGPGTRLTVT.

The rearrangement links TRBV28 to TRBJ2-1, with 12 bases fitting TRBD2. The CDR3 extends over 15 amino acids. V lost 8 bases and J lost 7; bases outside the gene matches: 9. Looked up from germline, CDR1 is MDHEN and CDR2 is SYDVKM. CDR3 sequence reads: CASLQPSGRVNEQFF. The CDR3 bases are TGTGCCAGCCTTCAGCCTAGCGGGAGGGTAAATGAGCAGTTCTTC.